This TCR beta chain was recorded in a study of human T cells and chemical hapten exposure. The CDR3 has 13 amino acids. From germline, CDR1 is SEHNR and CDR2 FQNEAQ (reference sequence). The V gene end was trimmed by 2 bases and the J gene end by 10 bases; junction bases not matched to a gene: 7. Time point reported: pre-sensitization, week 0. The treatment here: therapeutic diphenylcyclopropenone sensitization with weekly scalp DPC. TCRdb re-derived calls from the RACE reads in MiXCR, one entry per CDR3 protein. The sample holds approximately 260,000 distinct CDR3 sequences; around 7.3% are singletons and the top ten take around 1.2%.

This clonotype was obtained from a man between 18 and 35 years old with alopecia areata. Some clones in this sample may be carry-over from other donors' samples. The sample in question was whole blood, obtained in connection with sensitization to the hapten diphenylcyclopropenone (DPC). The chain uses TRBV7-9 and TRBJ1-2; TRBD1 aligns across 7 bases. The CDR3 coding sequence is TGTGCCAGCAGCTTACTAGGGGGCGCCTACTACACCTTC. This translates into CASSLLGGAYYTF.